This T cell receptor beta chain emerged from a study of cytomegalovirus exposure and HLA in healthy donors. Method: immunoSEQ multiplex PCR; TCRdb's copy keeps in-frame clones and lacks some. The repertoire holds some 200,000 clones, with about 89% as singletons. The receptor's source is a young woman in good health and CMV-seronegative. Sample: PBMCs.

CDR3 residues: CASSFGGRRNEQFF. CDR3 nucleotide sequence: TGTGCCAGCAGCTTCGGAGGTCGTCGTAATGAGCAGTTCTTC. This chain links TRBV13 with TRBJ2-1, with TRBD2 as a possible D gene (5 bases). CDR3 length equals 14 residues. The germline V gene encodes CDR1 PRHDT and CDR2 FYEKMQ (reference sequence). Trimming stripped 3 bases from V and 7 bases from J, with 13 bases between.